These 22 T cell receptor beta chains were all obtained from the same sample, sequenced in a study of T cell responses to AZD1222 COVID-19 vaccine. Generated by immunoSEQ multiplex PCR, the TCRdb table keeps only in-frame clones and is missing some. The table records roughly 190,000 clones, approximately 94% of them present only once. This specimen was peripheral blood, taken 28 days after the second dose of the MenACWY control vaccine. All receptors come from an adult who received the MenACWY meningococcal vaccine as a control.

In nucleotides, the CDR3 is TGTGCCAGTAGTATAGACCCCCCAGGGGCTACCTACAATGAGCAGTTCTTC. Its protein is CASSIDPPGATYNEQFF. The V call is TRBV19, the J call TRBJ2-1, with D possibly being TRBD1 (6 bases). Germline values: CDR1 LNHDA, CDR2 SQIVND (reference sequence). The CDR3 is made up of 17 amino acids. V lost 0 bases and J 2 bases, leaving 14 bases between the germline ends.

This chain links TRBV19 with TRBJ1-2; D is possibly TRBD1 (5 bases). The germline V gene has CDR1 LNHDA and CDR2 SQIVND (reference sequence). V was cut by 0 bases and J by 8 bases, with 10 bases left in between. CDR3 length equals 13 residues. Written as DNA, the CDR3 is TGTGCCAGTAGTATAGACCAGGGATACGGCTACACCTTC. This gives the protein CASSIDQGYGYTF.

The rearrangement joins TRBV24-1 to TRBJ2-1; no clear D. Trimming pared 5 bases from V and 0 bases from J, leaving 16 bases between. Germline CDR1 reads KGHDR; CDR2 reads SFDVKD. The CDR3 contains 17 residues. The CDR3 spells CATSATTGPASYNEQFF. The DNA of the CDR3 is TGTGCCACCAGTGCCACCACCGGACCCGCCTCCTACAATGAGCAGTTCTTC.

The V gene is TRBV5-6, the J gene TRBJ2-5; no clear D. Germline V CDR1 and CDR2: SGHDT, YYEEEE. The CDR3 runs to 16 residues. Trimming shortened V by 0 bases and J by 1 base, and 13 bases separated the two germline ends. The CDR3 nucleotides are TGTGCCAGCAGCTTGGGGCAAGTCCACCCCCAAGAGACCCAGTACTTC. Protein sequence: CASSLGQVHPQETQYF. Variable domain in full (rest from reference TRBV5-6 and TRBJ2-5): DAGVTQSPTHLIKTRGQQVTLRCSPKSGHDTVSWYQQALGQGPQFIFQYYEEEERQRGNFPDRFSGHQFPNYSSELNVNALLLGDSALYLCASSLGQVHPQETQYFGPGTRLLVL.

The CDR3 loop is CATKGSGQTQYF. Here the CDR3 DNA reads TGTGCCACCAAGGGAAGTGGGCAGACCCAGTACTTC. V usage is TRBV15 and J usage is TRBJ2-5; D gene uncertain. With 7 bases removed from V and 6 bases from J, the gap between germline ends came to 12 bases. The CDR3 is made up of 12 amino acids. Germline V gene data show CDR1 as LNHNV and CDR2 as YYDKDF (reference sequence).

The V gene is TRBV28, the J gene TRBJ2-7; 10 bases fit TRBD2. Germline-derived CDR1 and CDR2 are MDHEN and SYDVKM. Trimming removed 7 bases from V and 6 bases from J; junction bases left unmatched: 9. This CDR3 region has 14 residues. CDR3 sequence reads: CASTPSGSVFEQYF. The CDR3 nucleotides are TGTGCCAGCACCCCTAGCGGGAGTGTGTTCGAGCAGTACTTC.

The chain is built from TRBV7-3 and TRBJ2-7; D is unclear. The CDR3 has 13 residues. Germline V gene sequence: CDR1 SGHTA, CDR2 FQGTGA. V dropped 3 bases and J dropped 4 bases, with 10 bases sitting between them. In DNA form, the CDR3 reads TGTGCCAGCAGCTTCGGTAAGGGATACGAGCAGTACTTC. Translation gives CASSFGKGYEQYF.

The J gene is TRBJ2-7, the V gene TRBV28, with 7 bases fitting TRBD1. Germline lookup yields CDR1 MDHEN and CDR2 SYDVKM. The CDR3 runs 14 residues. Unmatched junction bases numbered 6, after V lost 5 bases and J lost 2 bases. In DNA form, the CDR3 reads TGTGCCAGCAGTCTCAGGGGGTCGGCCTACGAGCAGTACTTC. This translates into CASSLRGSAYEQYF.

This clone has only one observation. CDR3 sequence: CASSPPGTGTEAFF. As DNA, the CDR3 is TGCGCCAGCAGCCCCCCTGGGACGGGCACTGAAGCTTTCTTT. The chain employs TRBV10-2 and TRBJ1-1, with a possible D match to TRBD1 (5 bases). V shed 6 bases and J shed 4 bases, with 15 bases lying between them. The CDR3 has 14 residues. CDR1 and CDR2 (germline): WSHSY, SAAADI.

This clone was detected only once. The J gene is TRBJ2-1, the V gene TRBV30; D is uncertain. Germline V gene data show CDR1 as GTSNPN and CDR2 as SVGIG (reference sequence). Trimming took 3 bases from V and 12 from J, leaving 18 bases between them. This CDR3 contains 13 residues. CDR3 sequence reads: CAWSSGRGKGQFF. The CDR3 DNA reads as TGTGCCTGGAGCTCCGGACGTGGAAAGGGGCAGTTCTTC.

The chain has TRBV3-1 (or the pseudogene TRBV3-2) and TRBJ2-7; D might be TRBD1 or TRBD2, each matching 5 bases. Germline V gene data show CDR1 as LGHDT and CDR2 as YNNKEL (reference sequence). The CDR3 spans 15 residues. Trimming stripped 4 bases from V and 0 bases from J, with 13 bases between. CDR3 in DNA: TGTGCCAGCAGCCGATTTCGGGACGTCTCCTACGAGCAGTACTTC. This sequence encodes CASSRFRDVSYEQYF.

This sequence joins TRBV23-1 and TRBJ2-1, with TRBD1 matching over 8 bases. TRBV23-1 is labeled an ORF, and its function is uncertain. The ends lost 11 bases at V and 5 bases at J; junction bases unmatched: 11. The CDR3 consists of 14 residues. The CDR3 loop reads CAGGQGWVDNEQFF. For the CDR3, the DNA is TGCGCCGGAGGACAGGGTTGGGTTGACAATGAGCAGTTCTTC.

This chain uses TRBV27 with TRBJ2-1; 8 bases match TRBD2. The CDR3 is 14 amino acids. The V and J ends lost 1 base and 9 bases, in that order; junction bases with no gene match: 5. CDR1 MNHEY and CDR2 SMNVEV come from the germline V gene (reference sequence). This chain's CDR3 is CASSLYGTRVEQFF. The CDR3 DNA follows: TGTGCCAGCAGTTTATACGGGACTAGGGTTGAGCAGTTCTTC.

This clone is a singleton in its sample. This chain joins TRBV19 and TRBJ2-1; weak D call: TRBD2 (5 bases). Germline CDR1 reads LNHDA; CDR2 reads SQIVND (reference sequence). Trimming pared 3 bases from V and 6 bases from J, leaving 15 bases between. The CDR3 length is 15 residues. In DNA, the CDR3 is TGTGCCAGTAGTATCGGAGGATCAATTTCCAATGAGCAGTTCTTC. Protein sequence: CASSIGGSISNEQFF.

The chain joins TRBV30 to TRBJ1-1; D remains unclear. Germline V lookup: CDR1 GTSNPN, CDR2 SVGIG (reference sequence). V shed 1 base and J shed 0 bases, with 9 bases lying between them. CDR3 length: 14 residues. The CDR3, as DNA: TGTGCCTGGAGTGACCGTCCCGTGAACACTGAAGCTTTCTTT. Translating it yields CAWSDRPVNTEAFF.

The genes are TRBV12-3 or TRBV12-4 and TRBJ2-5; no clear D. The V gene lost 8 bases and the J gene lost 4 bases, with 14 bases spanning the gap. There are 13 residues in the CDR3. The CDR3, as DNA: TGTGCCAGCCGCCTCTTAAGGACAGAGACCCAGTACTTC. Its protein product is CASRLLRTETQYF.

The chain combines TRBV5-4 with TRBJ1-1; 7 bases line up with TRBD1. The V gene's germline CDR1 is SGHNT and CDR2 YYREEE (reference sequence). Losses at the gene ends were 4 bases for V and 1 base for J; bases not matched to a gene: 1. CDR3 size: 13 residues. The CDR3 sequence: CASSRQGNTEAFF. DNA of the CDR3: TGTGCCAGCAGCCGACAGGGGAACACTGAAGCTTTCTTT.

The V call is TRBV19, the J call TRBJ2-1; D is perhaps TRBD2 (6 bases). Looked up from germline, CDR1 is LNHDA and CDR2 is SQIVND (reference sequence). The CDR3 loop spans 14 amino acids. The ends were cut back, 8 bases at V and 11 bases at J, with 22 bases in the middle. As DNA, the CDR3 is TGTGCCAGTGGTCCGCGGGAAATTCGTCGGCAGCAGTTCTTC. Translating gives CASGPREIRRQQFF.

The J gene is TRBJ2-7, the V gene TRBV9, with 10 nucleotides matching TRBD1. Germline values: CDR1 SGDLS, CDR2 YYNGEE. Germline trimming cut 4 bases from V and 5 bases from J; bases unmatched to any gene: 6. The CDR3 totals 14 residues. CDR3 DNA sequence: TGTGCCAGCAGCAGGGACAGGGGCTTGGACGAGCAGTACTTC. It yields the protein CASSRDRGLDEQYF. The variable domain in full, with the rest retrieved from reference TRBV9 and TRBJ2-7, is DSGVTQTPKHLITATGQRVTLRCSPRSGDLSVYWYQQSLDQGLQFLIQYYNGEERAKGNILERFSAQQFPDLHSELNLSSLELGDSALYFCASSRDRGLDEQYFGPGTRLTVT.

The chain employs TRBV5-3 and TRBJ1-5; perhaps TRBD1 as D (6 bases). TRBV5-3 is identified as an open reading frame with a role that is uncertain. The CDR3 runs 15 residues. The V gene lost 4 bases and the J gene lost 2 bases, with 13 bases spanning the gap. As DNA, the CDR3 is TGTGCCAGAAGCCCGAACAGGGAAGGCAATCAGCCCCAGCATTTT. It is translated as CARSPNREGNQPQHF.

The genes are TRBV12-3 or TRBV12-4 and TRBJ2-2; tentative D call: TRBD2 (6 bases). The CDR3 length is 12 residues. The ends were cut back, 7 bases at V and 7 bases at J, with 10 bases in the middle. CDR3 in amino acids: CASIRGGGELFF. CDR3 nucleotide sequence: TGTGCCAGCATCCGGGGAGGCGGGGAGCTGTTTTTT.

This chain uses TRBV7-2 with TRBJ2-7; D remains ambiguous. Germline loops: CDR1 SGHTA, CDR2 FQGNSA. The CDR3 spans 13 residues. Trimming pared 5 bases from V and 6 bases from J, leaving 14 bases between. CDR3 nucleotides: TGTGCCAGCAGCCCTCCGGCCCCGACCGAGCAGTACTTC. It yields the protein CASSPPAPTEQYF.